This T cell receptor beta chain originates from a study of early T cells in non-severe SARS-CoV-2 infection. TCRdb recomputed calls from the 5' RACE reads with MiXCR, one row per CDR3 protein. Here the sample spans roughly 120,000 distinct CDR3 sequences, 15% being singletons. This clonotype showed up just a few times. CDR1 and CDR2 (germline): DFQATT, SNEGSKA (reference sequence). With 8 bases clipped from V and 4 bases from J, the junction kept 7 bases outside the gene matches. The length of the CDR3 is 13 residues. This TCR was recovered from an adult who was a healthcare worker with PCR-confirmed SARS-CoV-2 infection or an uninfected control (not recorded which). The chain is built from TRBV20-1 and TRBJ2-1, with 8 bases lining up with TRBD2. The specimen was whole blood. The CDR3 reads CSLPGGLYNEQFF. CDR3 DNA: TGCAGTCTTCCGGGGGGGCTATACAATGAGCAGTTCTTC.